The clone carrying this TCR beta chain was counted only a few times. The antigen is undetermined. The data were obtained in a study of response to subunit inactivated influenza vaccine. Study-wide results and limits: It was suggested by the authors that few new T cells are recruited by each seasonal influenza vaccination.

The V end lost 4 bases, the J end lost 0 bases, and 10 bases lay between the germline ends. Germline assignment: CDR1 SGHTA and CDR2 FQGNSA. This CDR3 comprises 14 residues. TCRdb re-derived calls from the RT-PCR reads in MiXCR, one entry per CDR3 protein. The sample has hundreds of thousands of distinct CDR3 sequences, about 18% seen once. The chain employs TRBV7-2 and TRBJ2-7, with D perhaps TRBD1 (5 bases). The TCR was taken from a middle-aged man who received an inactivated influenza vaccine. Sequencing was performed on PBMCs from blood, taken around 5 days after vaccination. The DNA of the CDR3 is TGTGCCAGCAGCTCCAGGGTTCGCTCCTACGAGCAGTACTTC. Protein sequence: CASSSRVRSYEQYF.